This T cell receptor (beta chain) was found in a study of cytomegalovirus exposure and HLA in healthy donors. This clone has just a few counts. 13 Jbeta primers and 60 Vbeta primers were used for the PCR. Clones were read by immunoSEQ multiplex PCR, and TCRdb kept only the in-frame ones, dropping some. Here the sample spans roughly 120,000 clones, 75% to 90% being singletons. This sequence was found in a man between 35 and 55 years old in good health and CMV-seronegative. Sequencing was done on a sample of PBMCs.

Written as DNA, the CDR3 is TGCGCCAGCAGCCAAGGGAGGGCCTTGAACACTGAAGCTTTCTTT. Translating it yields CASSQGRALNTEAFF. The chain joins TRBV4-3 to TRBJ1-1; D is unclear. This CDR3 spans 15 amino acids. With 1 base removed from V and 0 bases from J, the gap between germline ends came to 9 bases. CDR1 is LGHNA and CDR2 is YSLEER in the germline V gene.